This passage covers 13 T cell receptor beta chains from one sample sequenced in a study of blood T cell repertoires in COVID-19. The table came from immunoSEQ multiplex PCR; TCRdb's copy has only in-frame clones and leaves some out. The sample contains some 390,000 clones, about 91% of which appear only once. Input material: peripheral blood. These receptors all stem from a woman in her thirties or forties with COVID-19, enrolled during active disease.

CDR3 nucleotide sequence: TGTGCCAGCAGTGGGTCAGTGGGAGGACGGGTGGATGTAGAGACCCAGTACTTC. Amino acid sequence: CASSGSVGGRVDVETQYF. The V call is TRBV6-1, the J call TRBJ2-5; TRBD2 might be the D (6 bases). Per germline, CDR1 MNHNS and CDR2 SASEGT. The CDR3 consists of 18 residues. With 4 bases removed from V and 4 bases from J, the gap between germline ends came to 25 bases.

This clone was seen a few times. Other DNA sequences of this sample code for an identical CDR3. The chain joins TRBV30 to TRBJ1-6; D call uncertain. Germline V gene sequence: CDR1 GTSNPN, CDR2 SVGIG (reference sequence). The V end lost 0 bases, the J end lost 5 bases, and 5 bases lay between the germline ends. This CDR3 has 13 amino acids. CDR3: CAWSVQDNSPLHF. The CDR3 DNA sequence: TGTGCCTGGAGTGTTCAGGATAATTCACCCCTCCACTTT.

The chain employs TRBV19 and TRBJ2-7; 8 bases map to TRBD1. CDR1 LNHDA and CDR2 SQIVND come from the germline V gene (reference sequence). Losses at the gene ends were 10 bases for V and 5 bases for J; bases not matched to a gene: 10. This CDR3 region has 13 residues. The CDR3 DNA reads as TGTGCCACCCGTCAGACAGGGGTCAACGAGCAGTACTTC. Residues: CATRQTGVNEQYF.

This sequence joins TRBV2 and TRBJ1-1; TRBD1 might be the D (6 bases). CDR3 length: 17 residues. V lost 0 bases and J 3 bases, leaving 17 bases between the germline ends. CDR1 SNHLY and CDR2 FYNNEI come from the germline V gene. Here the CDR3 DNA reads TGTGCCAGCAGTGAAGCGCGATCTGGCAGGGGATACACTGAAGCTTTCTTT. Encoded protein: CASSEARSGRGYTEAFF.

The chain couples TRBV28 to TRBJ2-1, with a weak D call TRBD2 (6 bases). With 1 base removed from V and 5 bases from J, the gap between germline ends came to 12 bases. The CDR3 sequence is 15 residues long. Germline V gives CDR1 MDHEN, CDR2 SYDVKM. The chain's CDR3 is CASSLLAEDHNEQFF. The CDR3 nucleotides read TGTGCCAGCAGTTTATTAGCGGAAGACCACAATGAGCAGTTCTTC. Full variable domain (missing parts from reference TRBV28 and TRBJ2-1): DVKVTQSSRYLVKRTGEKVFLECVQDMDHENMFWYRQDPGLGLRLIYFSYDVKMKEKGDIPEGYSVSREKKERFSLILESASTNQTSMYLCASSLLAEDHNEQFFGPGTRLTVL.

The chain employs TRBV25-1 and TRBJ1-1; 10 bases align to TRBD1. Germline V gives CDR1 MGHDK, CDR2 SYGVNS. CDR3 size: 13 residues. Trimming cost V 7 bases and J 4 bases; bases outside gene matches: 3. The CDR3 DNA is TGTGCCAGCACCGGGACAGGGGTCACTGAAGCTTTCTTT. It yields the protein CASTGTGVTEAFF.

This clone was counted a single time. The chain links TRBV4-3 to TRBJ1-6; 7 bases match TRBD1. The V gene's germline CDR1 is LGHNA and CDR2 YSLEER. V dropped 4 bases and J dropped 7; count of bases not matched to a gene: 13. The CDR3 covers 17 residues. CDR3 region: CASSRRTGAAVNSPLHF. As DNA, the CDR3 is TGCGCCAGCAGCCGTCGAACAGGGGCCGCTGTCAATTCACCCCTCCACTTT.

The chain uses TRBV27 and TRBJ2-1, with 11 bases identical to TRBD2. Germline V CDR1 and CDR2: MNHEY, SMNVEV (reference sequence). CDR3 length: 16 amino acids. The ends lost 5 bases at V and 4 bases at J; junction bases unmatched: 7. CDR3 in amino acids: CASSPRLAGGYNEQFF. The CDR3 DNA reads TGTGCCAGCAGTCCCCGGCTAGCGGGAGGTTACAATGAGCAGTTCTTC.

The sample holds a few counts of this clone. The genes are TRBV2 and TRBJ2-1; 8 nucleotides match TRBD2. V was clipped by 7 bases and J by 10 bases; unmatched bases: 6. This CDR3 has 12 residues. Germline V lookup: CDR1 SNHLY, CDR2 FYNNEI. Here the CDR3 DNA reads TGTGCCAGCAACGGGAGGGCCCGAGAGCAGTTCTTC. It yields the protein CASNGRAREQFF.

This chain uses TRBV24-1 with TRBJ2-1; the D gene is possibly TRBD2 (7 bases). Germline V gene data show CDR1 as KGHDR and CDR2 as SFDVKD. Trimming took off 5 bases at V and 6 bases at J, with 19 bases between the two ends. The CDR3 loop spans 16 amino acids. CDR3 in amino acids: CATSAIYAGAGNEQFF. The CDR3 coding sequence is TGTGCCACCAGTGCTATTTATGCGGGGGCCGGCAATGAGCAGTTCTTC.

This chain links TRBV27 with TRBJ2-7; 7 nucleotides align to TRBD2. The CDR3 has 12 residues. Germline V gene lookup returns CDR1 MNHEY and CDR2 SMNVEV (reference sequence). J lost 3 bases, V lost 9 bases, and 5 bases had no gene match. CDR3 region: CASAGTIYEQYF. The CDR3 DNA reads TGTGCCAGTGCCGGGACTATCTACGAGCAGTACTTC.

This chain links TRBV4-2 with TRBJ1-1, with 7 nucleotides matching TRBD1. Germline CDR1 is LGHNA and CDR2 is YNFKEQ. Trimming at V came to 4 bases and at J to 1 base, leaving 12 bases not matched to a gene. This CDR3 contains 17 residues. CDR3 region: CASSLQTGSTPNTEAFF. The CDR3 DNA follows: TGTGCCAGCAGCCTCCAGACAGGGTCAACGCCGAACACTGAAGCTTTCTTT.

The gene calls are TRBV3-1 (or the pseudogene TRBV3-2) and TRBJ1-4; D unresolved. V lost 2 bases and J lost 8, with 6 bases in between. The CDR3 is 12 amino acids. Germline CDR1 is LGHDT and CDR2 is YNNKEL (reference sequence). The CDR3 protein is CASSQFREKLFF. The CDR3 bases are TGTGCCAGCAGCCAATTCAGGGAAAAACTGTTTTTT.